This entry lists 13 T cell receptor beta chains sequenced from one sample in a study of shared clonotypes between healthy human individuals. Repertoires were generated with immunoSEQ multiplex PCR, while TCRdb's copy carries only in-frame clones and drops some. The sample has 550,000 to 750,000 clones; around 90% are singletons. Naive CD8 cells comprised CD45RO-negative, CCR7-positively selected cells, excluding terminally differentiated effector memory CD45RA+ cells. The specimen sequenced was naive CD8+ T cells sorted from blood. These receptors were collected from a man aged 30-40 years in good health.

The chain has TRBV11-3 and TRBJ2-2; 13 bases line up with TRBD2. Per the germline V gene, CDR1 is SGHNT and CDR2 is YENEEA. The CDR3 runs to 16 residues. V gave up 4 bases and J gave up 5 bases; unmatched junction bases: 4. CDR3 DNA sequence: TGTGCCAGCAGCTCCTGGACTAGCGGGAGAACCGGGGAGCTGTTTTTT. Encoded protein: CASSSWTSGRTGELFF.

The rearrangement joins TRBV5-8 to TRBJ2-7, with 11 bases lining up with TRBD2. The junction had 13 bases not matched to a gene; V was cut back by 4 bases and J by 4 bases. The CDR3 has 17 residues. Per germline, CDR1 SGHTS and CDR2 YDEGEE. In DNA, the CDR3 is TGTGCCAGCAGCCACCGCGCGACTAGCGGGAAAGATTACGAGCAGTACTTC. It codes for CASSHRATSGKDYEQYF.

V gene TRBV29-1 combines with J gene TRBJ1-2; no reliable D call. This CDR3 contains 12 residues. Trimming removed 2 bases at V and 11 bases at J, with 15 bases between. Germline assignment: CDR1 SQVTM and CDR2 ANQGSEA. This CDR3 reads CSVELGQVGYTF. CDR3 nucleotides: TGCAGCGTTGAACTTGGGCAAGTCGGTTACACCTTC.

The chain couples TRBV7-9 to TRBJ2-7; D gene uncertain. V lost 3 bases to trimming and J lost 4 bases, with 10 bases between them. CDR1 is SEHNR, CDR2 FQNEAQ, per germline (reference sequence). There are 13 residues in the CDR3. CDR3 sequence: CASSFELEYEQYF. CDR3 nucleotide sequence: TGTGCCAGCAGCTTTGAGTTGGAATACGAGCAGTACTTC.

This chain links TRBV6-6 with TRBJ2-1; D remains ambiguous. The length of the CDR3 is 11 residues. The ends were cut back, 6 bases at V and 8 bases at J, with 8 bases in the middle. Germline V gene data show CDR1 as MNHNY and CDR2 as SVGAGI (reference sequence). CDR3 nucleotide sequence: TGTGCCAGCAGGACGAACTATGAGCAGTTCTTC. This encodes CASRTNYEQFF.

This chain joins TRBV7-7 and TRBJ2-1, with TRBD1 identical over 10 bases. Germline V gene data show CDR1 as SSHAT and CDR2 as FNYEAQ (reference sequence). V lost 5 bases, J lost 4 bases, and 5 bases stayed unmatched. CDR3 length: 15 residues. The CDR3 spells CASSKGQGPYNEQFF. In DNA, the CDR3 is TGTGCCAGCAGCAAGGGACAGGGGCCTTACAATGAGCAGTTCTTC.

The chain has TRBV5-4 and TRBJ2-4, with a weak D call TRBD2 (5 bases). V dropped 4 bases and J dropped 3 bases, with 11 bases sitting between them. The CDR3 spans 14 residues. Germline lookup yields CDR1 SGHNT and CDR2 YYREEE (reference sequence). CDR3 sequence: CASSPEVGKNIQYF. The CDR3 DNA reads as TGTGCCAGCAGCCCGGAGGTCGGCAAAAACATTCAGTACTTC.

CDR3 in DNA: TGTGCCAGTAGTCATAAGGGGCGGTCCAACTACGAGCAGTACTTC. As protein: CASSHKGRSNYEQYF. The rearrangement links TRBV19 to TRBJ2-7; a weak D match, TRBD1 (5 bases). Germline V gene data show CDR1 as LNHDA and CDR2 as SQIVND (reference sequence). This CDR3 has 15 amino acids. Trimming left V 5 bases short and J 3 bases short, with 17 bases between.

Only a few counts were recorded for this clone. The chain has TRBV7-8 and TRBJ2-1; D perhaps matches TRBD2 (6 bases). The germline V gene encodes CDR1 SGHVS and CDR2 FQNEAQ. The CDR3 covers 16 residues. V was cut by 1 base and J by 6 bases, with 16 bases left in between. The CDR3 loop reads CASSLGGTLLANEQFF. The CDR3 nucleotides read TGTGCCAGCAGCTTAGGAGGGACTTTGCTGGCCAATGAGCAGTTCTTC.

In its sample, this clone was seen once. The chain couples TRBV7-9 to TRBJ2-2; tentative D call: TRBD1 (6 bases). The V gene's germline CDR1 is SEHNR and CDR2 FQNEAQ (reference sequence). Trimming removed 1 base at V and 7 bases at J, with 13 bases between. The CDR3 runs to 15 residues. The CDR3 DNA is TGTGCCAGCAGCTTAGTGCCAGGGGACGGCGGGGAGCTGTTTTTT. Translated, it gives CASSLVPGDGGELFF.

This sequence joins TRBV4-3 and TRBJ2-7, with TRBD1 identical over 8 bases. Germline loops: CDR1 LGHNA, CDR2 YSLEER. V gave up 0 bases and J gave up 3 bases; unmatched junction bases: 10. The CDR3 extends over 17 amino acids. The DNA of the CDR3 is TGCGCCAGCAGCCAAGATTCAATGGCCGACAGGGGCTACGAGCAGTACTTC. Protein product: CASSQDSMADRGYEQYF.

This chain connects TRBV6-6 to TRBJ2-1; 9 nucleotides match TRBD2. V dropped 6 bases and J dropped 8; count of bases not matched to a gene: 11. This CDR3 has 15 residues. Germline assignment: CDR1 MNHNY and CDR2 SVGAGI (reference sequence). The CDR3 nucleotides read TGTGCCAGCAGCCCCGGGACTAGCAGGAATGATGAGCAGTTCTTC. This translates into CASSPGTSRNDEQFF.

The gene calls are TRBV27 and TRBJ1-2; D unresolved. CDR3 size: 13 residues. Trimming shortened V by 3 bases and J by 2 bases, and 7 bases separated the two germline ends. Germline V gene sequence: CDR1 MNHEY, CDR2 SMNVEV (reference sequence). The CDR3 is CASSFNQNYGYTF. The CDR3 DNA is TGTGCCAGCAGTTTTAATCAAAACTATGGCTACACCTTC.